This T cell receptor beta chain was found in a study of T cell repertoires in cytomegalovirus infection. Study results and caveats: Carriage of CMV together with the relevant HLA was identifiable through cumulative public TCR beta family frequency.

This clonotype was seen many times. Its specificity is not known. Germline V gives CDR1 SEHNR, CDR2 FQNEAQ (reference sequence). Trimming cost V 0 bases and J 0 bases, with 8 bases left between them. The CDR3 consists of 15 residues. One entry per CDR3 protein results from TCRdb running MiXCR on the reads. The sample holds under 600,000 distinct CDR3 sequences, about 17% seen once. The chain links TRBV7-9 to TRBJ2-5; D possibly uses TRBD1 or TRBD2 (5 bases each). The source material was CD8+ T cells from PBMCs. This TCR came from a human donor in good health (CMV status not recorded). Some clones in this sample may be carry-over from other donors' samples. As DNA, the CDR3 is TGTGCCAGCAGCTTAGCGGTGGGGGACCAAGAGACCCAGTACTTC. It yields the protein CASSLAVGDQETQYF.